The clone carrying this T cell receptor beta chain was recorded a few times. Its antigen is unidentified. The record originates from a study of OX40 agonist ivuxolimab in advanced cancers. Notes on the study in general: At 0.1 to 3.0 mg/kg, clonal expansion of CD4+ and CD8+ blood T cells had occurred by week 6. Which antigen the expanded peripheral T cells recognized is unknown.

The CDR3 is 15 residues long. Germline assignment: CDR1 SNHLY and CDR2 FYNNEI. The trim removed 6 bases at V and 3 bases at J, leaving 4 bases unmatched. Profiling relied on immunoSEQ multiplex PCR, and the TCRdb table lists in-frame clones only, not all of them. The sample has 57,000 or so clones, 84% seen once. It was autoimmune disease history or systemic immunosuppression that excluded patients. J is TRBJ2-2 and V is TRBV2; TRBD2 agrees at 10 bases. The specimen was CD4+ or CD8+ T cells sorted from blood, collected in a trial of the OX40 agonist ivuxolimab. This TCR derives from an adult with an advanced solid tumor such as melanoma, head and neck, liver or kidney cancer. The CDR3 region is CASRETSGYTGELFF. For the CDR3, the DNA is TGTGCCAGCAGGGAGACTAGCGGGTACACCGGGGAGCTGTTTTTT.